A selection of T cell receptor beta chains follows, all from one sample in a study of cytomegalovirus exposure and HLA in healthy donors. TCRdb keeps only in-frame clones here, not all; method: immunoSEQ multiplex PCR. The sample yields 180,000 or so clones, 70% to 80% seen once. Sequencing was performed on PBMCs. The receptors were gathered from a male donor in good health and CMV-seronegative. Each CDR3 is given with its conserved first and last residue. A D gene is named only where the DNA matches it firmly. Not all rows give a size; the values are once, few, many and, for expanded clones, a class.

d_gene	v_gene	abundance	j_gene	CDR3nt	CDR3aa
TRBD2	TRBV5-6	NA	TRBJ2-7	TGTGCCAGCAGCTTCGGGCTAGCGGGAATCTCCTACGAGCAGTACTTC	CASSFGLAGISYEQYF
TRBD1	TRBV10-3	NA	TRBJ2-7	TGTGCCATCAGTGGGGGGACAGGGCCTTACGAGCAGTACTTC	CAISGGTGPYEQYF
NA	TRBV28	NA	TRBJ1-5	TGTGCCAGCAGTTTGGCCACGGGTCAGCCCCAGCATTTT	CASSLATGQPQHF
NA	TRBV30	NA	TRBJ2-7	TGTGCCTGGGGCACTCAGGGCTACGAGCAGTACTTC	CAWGTQGYEQYF
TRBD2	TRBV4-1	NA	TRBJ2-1	TGCGCCAGCAGCCAAGTGACTAGCGGGAGCGGTAATGAGCAGTTCTTC	CASSQVTSGSGNEQFF
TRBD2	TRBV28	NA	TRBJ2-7	TGTGCCAGCAGTTTCACCACTAGCGGGAGATACGAGCAGTACTTC	CASSFTTSGRYEQYF
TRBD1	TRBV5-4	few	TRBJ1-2	TGTGCCAGCAGCTCGCTGGACAGGGGCCGGGGCTACACCTTC	CASSSLDRGRGYTF
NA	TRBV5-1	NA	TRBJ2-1	TGCGCCAGCAGCTTAACTAACCCCGGGACTCCCCATGCGCAGTTCTTC	CASSLTNPGTPHAQFF
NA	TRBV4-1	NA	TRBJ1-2	TGCGCCAGCAGCCAACAGGCTAACTATGGCTACACCTTC	CASSQQANYGYTF
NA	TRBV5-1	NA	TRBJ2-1	TGCGCCAGCAGCTTAGGGAGTTCCTACAATGAGCAGTTCTTC	CASSLGSSYNEQFF
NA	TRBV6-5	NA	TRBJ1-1	TGTGCCAGCACCACGGACATTCTGAACACTGAAGCTTTCTTT	CASTTDILNTEAFF
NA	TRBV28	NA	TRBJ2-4	TGTGCCAGCAGTTTTGGACCCGGGGGTGTAGTCAAAAACATTCAGTACTTC	CASSFGPGGVVKNIQYF
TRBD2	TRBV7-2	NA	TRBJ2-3	TGTGCCAGCAGCTTAACGGGGGGGCCAGATACGCAGTATTTT	CASSLTGGPDTQYF
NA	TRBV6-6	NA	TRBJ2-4	TGTGCCAGCAGTTACAGAGAGGAGGCGGTAAACATTCAGTACTTC	CASSYREEAVNIQYF
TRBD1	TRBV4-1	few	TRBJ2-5	TGCGCCAGCAGCCAAACACAGGGGATGGGACAAGAGACCCAGTACTTC	CASSQTQGMGQETQYF
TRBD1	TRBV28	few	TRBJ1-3	TGTGCCAGCAGAGGGCCTGACAGGGGTAGGAACACCATATATTTT	CASRGPDRGRNTIYF
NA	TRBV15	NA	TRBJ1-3	TGTGCCACCAGCCCCACTTCCATTCTTCCTGGAAACACCATATATTTT	CATSPTSILPGNTIYF
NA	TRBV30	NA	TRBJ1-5	TGTGCCTGGAGTGTACGTTCAGGGGCAAATCAGCCCCAGCATTTT	CAWSVRSGANQPQHF
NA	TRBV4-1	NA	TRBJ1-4	TGCGCCAGCAGCTTCCGGGAGGCGAGTAATGAAAAACTGTTTTTT	CASSFREASNEKLFF
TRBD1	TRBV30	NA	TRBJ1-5	TGTGCCTGGGCCCGGACAGGCTTTAGCAATCAGCCCCAGCATTTT	CAWARTGFSNQPQHF
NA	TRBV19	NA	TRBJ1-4	TGTGCCACCTCACGAAGGAGGGATGAGGCAAAACTGTTTTTT	CATSRRRDEAKLFF
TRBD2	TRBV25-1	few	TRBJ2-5	TGTGCCAGCAGACTTTCGGGGGGAGGGCCGGTGGAGACCCAGTACTTC	CASRLSGGGPVETQYF
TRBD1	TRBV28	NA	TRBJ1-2	TGTGCCAGCAAGAGATTGGGGACAGCCACCTATGGCTACACCTTC	CASKRLGTATYGYTF
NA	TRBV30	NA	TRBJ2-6	TGTGCCTGGTTTCTCTCTGGGGCCAACGTCCTGACTTTC	CAWFLSGANVLTF
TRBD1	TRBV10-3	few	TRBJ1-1	TGTGCCATAAACCCAGGGGGAGTAATGGACACTGAAGCTTTCTTT	CAINPGGVMDTEAFF
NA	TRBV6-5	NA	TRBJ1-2	TGTGCCAGCAGTTTTGACGGAACAGCTAACTATGGCTACACCTTC	CASSFDGTANYGYTF
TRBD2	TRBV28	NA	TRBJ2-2	TGTGCCAGCAACCTAGCGGGCGGGGAGCTGTTTTTT	CASNLAGGELFF
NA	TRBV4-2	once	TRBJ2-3	TGTGCCAGCAGCCGAGCCGGGGGGCTAGCGCAGCGCCTGGCAGATACGCAGTATTTT	CASSRAGGLAQRLADTQYF
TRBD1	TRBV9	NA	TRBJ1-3	TGTGCCAGCGGAGGGACAGGGGGCTATGGAAACACCATATATTTT	CASGGTGGYGNTIYF
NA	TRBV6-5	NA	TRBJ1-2	TGTGCCAGCAGGGGAGTCGGGAAGCGGTCCTATGGCTACACCTTC	CASRGVGKRSYGYTF